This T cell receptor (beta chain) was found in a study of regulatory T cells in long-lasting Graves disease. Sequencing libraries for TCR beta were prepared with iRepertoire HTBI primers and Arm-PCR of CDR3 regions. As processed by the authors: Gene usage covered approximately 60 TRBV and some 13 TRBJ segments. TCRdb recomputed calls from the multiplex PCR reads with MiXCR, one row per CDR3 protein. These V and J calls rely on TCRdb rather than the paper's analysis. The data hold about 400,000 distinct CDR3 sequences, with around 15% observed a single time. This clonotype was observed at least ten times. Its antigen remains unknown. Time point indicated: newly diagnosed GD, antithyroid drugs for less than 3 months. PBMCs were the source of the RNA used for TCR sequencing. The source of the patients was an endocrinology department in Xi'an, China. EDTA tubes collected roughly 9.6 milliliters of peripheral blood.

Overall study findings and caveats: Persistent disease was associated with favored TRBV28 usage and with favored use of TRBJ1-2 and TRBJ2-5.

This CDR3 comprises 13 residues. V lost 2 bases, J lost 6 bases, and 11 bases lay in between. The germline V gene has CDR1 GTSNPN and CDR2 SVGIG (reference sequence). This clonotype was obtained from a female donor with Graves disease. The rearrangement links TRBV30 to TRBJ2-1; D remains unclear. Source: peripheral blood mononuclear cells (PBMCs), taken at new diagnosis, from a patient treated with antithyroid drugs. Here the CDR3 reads CAWSHTAVNEQFF. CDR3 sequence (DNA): TGTGCCTGGAGTCACACCGCTGTCAATGAGCAGTTCTTC.